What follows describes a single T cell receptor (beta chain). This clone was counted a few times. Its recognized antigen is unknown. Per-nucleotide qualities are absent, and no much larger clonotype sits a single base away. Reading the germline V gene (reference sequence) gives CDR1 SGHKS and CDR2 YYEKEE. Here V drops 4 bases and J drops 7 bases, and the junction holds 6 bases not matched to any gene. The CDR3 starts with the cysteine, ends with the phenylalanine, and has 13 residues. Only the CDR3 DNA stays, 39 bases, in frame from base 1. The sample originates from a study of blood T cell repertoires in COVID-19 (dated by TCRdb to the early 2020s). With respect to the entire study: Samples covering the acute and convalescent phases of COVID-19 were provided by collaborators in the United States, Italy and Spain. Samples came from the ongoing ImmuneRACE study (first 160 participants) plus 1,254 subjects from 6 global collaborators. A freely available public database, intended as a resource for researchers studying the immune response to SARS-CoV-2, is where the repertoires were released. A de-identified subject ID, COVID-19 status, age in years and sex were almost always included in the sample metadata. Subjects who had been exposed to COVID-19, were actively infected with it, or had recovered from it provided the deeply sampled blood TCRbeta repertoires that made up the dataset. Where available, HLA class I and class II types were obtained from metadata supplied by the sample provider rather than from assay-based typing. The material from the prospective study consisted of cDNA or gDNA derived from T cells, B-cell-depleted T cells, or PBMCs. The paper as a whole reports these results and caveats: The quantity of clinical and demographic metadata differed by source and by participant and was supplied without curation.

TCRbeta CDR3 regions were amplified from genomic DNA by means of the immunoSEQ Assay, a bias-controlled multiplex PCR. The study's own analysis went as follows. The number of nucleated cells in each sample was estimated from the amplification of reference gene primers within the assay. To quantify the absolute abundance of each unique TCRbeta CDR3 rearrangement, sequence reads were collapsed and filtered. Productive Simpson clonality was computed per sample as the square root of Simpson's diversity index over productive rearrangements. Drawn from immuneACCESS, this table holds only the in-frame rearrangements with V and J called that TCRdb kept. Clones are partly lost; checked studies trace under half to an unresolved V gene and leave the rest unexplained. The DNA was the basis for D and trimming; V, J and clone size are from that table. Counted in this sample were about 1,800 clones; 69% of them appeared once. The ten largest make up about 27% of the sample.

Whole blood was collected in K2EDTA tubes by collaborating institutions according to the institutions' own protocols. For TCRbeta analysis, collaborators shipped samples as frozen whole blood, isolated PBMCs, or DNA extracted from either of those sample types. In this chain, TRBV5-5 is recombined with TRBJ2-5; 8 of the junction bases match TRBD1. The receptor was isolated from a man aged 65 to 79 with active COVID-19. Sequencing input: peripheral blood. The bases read TGTGCCAGCAGCCCCAGGGGGCTTTTGACCCAGTACTTC. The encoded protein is CASSPRGLLTQYF.